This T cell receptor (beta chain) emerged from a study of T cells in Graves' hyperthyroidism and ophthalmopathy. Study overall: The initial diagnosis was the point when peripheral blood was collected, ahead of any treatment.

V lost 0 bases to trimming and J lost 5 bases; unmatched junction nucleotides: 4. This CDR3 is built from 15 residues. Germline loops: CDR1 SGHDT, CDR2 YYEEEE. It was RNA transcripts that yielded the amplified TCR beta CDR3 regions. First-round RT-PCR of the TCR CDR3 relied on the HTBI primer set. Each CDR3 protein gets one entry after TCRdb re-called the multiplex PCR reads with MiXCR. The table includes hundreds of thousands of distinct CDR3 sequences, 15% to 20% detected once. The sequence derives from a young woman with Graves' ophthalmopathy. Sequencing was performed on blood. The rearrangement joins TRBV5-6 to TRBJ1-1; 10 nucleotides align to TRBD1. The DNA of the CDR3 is TGTGCCAGCAGCTTGGATGGGACAGGGGATACTGAAGCTTTCTTT. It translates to CASSLDGTGDTEAFF.